A single sample is the source of the 2 T cell receptor beta chains below, sequenced in a study of PD-L1 blockade in urothelial cancer. TCRdb's table, derived via immunoSEQ multiplex PCR, lists solely in-frame clones and lacks some. The profile shows about 83,000 clones, roughly 87% of them singletons. Source: PBMCs, taken around atezolizumab (anti-PD-L1) treatment. These receptors were taken from a woman aged 65 to 85 with urothelial cancer.

V gene TRBV28 combines with J gene TRBJ2-7, with D possibly matching TRBD2 (5 bases). Germline CDR1 reads MDHEN; CDR2 reads SYDVKM. The CDR3 consists of 14 residues. The ends were cut back, 6 bases at V and 0 bases at J, with 12 bases in the middle. The CDR3 is CASSYGLTSYEQYF. The DNA of the CDR3 is TGTGCCAGCAGCTACGGACTGACCTCCTACGAGCAGTACTTC.

The chain combines TRBV28 with TRBJ1-5, with D possibly matching TRBD1 (6 bases). Germline V gene sequence: CDR1 MDHEN, CDR2 SYDVKM. This CDR3 has 17 amino acids. The V end lost 4 bases, the J end lost 3 bases, and 19 bases lay between the germline ends. The CDR3 spells CASSSRPGRGDNQPQHF. As DNA, the CDR3 is TGTGCCAGCAGTTCCCGCCCAGGGAGGGGGGACAATCAGCCCCAGCATTTT.